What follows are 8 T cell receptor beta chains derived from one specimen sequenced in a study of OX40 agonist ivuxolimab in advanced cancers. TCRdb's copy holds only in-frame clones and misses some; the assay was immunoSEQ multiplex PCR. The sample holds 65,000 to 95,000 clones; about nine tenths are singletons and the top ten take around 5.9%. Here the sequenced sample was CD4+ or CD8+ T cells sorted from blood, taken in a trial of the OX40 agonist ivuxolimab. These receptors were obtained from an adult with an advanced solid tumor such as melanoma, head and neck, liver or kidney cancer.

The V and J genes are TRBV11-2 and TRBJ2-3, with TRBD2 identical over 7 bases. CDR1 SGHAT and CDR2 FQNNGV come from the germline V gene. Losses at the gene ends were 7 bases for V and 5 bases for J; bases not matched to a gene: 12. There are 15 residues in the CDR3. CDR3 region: CASTDGGRGKDTQYF. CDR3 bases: TGTGCCAGCACGGATGGCGGGAGAGGTAAAGATACGCAGTATTTT.

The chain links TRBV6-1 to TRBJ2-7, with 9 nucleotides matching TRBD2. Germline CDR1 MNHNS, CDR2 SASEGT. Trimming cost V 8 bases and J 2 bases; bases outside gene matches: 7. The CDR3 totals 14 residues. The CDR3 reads CASRGRGGTYEQYF. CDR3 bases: TGTGCCAGCCGGGGGCGGGGGGGAACCTACGAGCAGTACTTC.

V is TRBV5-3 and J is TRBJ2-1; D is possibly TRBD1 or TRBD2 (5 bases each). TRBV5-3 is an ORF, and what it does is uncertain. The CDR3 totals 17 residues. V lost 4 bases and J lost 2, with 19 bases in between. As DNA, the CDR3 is TGTGCCAGAAGCCCACTAGGGGCCCTCGGGGCCTACAATGAGCAGTTCTTC. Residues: CARSPLGALGAYNEQFF.

The CDR3 sequence is CARGGLGPDPYEQYF. CDR3 in DNA: TGTGCCCGAGGGGGGCTAGGCCCTGACCCCTACGAGCAGTACTTC. V gene TRBV6-4 combines with J gene TRBJ2-7; D tentatively fits TRBD1 or TRBD2 (6 bases each). V was cut by 11 bases and J by 2 bases, with 22 bases left in between. This CDR3 is built from 15 residues. Germline CDR1 is MRHNA and CDR2 is SNTAGT.

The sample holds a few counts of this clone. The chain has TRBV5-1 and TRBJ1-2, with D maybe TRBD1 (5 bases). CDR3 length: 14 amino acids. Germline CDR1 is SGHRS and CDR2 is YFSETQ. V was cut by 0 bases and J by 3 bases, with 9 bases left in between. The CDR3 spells CASSLGMGHYGYTF. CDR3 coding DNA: TGCGCCAGCAGCTTGGGTATGGGGCACTATGGCTACACCTTC.

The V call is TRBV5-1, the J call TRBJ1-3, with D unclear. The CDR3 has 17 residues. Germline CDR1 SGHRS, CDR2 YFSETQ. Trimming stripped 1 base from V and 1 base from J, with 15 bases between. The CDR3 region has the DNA TGCGCCAGCAGCTTGTTGGCCGTCGGAGGTTCTGGAAACACCATATATTTT. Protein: CASSLLAVGGSGNTIYF. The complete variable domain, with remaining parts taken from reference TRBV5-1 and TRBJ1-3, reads KAGVTQTPRYLIKTRGQQVTLSCSPISGHRSVSWYQQTPGQGLQFLFEYFSETQRNKGNFPGRFSGRQFSNSRSEMNVSTLELGDSALYLCASSLLAVGGSGNTIYFGEGSWLTVV.

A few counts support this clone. Here the CDR3 DNA reads TGCAGTCAGGATGACGGCACTGAAGCTTTCTTT. It codes for CSQDDGTEAFF. The chain links TRBV20-1 to TRBJ1-1; D is undetermined. The CDR3 covers 11 residues. V lost 8 bases and J lost 4, with 11 bases in between. The germline V gene has CDR1 DFQATT and CDR2 SNEGSKA (reference sequence).

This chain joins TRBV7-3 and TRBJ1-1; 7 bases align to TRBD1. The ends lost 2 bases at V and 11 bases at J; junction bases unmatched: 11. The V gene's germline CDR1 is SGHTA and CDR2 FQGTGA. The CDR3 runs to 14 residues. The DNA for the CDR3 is TGTGCCAGCAGCTTAGCACCCAGGGGGGAGGAGGCTTTCTTT. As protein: CASSLAPRGEEAFF.